The 3 T cell receptor beta chains below come from one sample, sequenced in a study of neurological immune-mediated disorders. Described time point: longitudinal time-point 1 (baseline). TCRdb redid the calling of the 5' RACE reads with MiXCR, one entry per CDR3 protein. Here the sample spans approximately 37,000 distinct CDR3 sequences, about 3.3% being singletons. Sequencing was carried out using PBMCs. The receptor source for this set is a woman aged 60-75 years with multiple sclerosis.

In its sample, this clonotype was seen many times. CDR3 in DNA: TGTGCCAGCAGCCAATTCACAGGGGATTCACCCCTCCACTTT. This gives the protein CASSQFTGDSPLHF. The chain has TRBV4-2 and TRBJ1-6; 7 positions match TRBD1. This CDR3 region has 14 residues. Germline CDR1 reads LGHNA; CDR2 reads YNFKEQ. V lost 2 bases and J lost 8; bases outside the gene matches: 3.

This clonotype was counted at least ten times. The chain has TRBV5-1 and TRBJ1-1, with D possibly matching TRBD1 (6 bases). Trimming took 4 bases from V and 4 from J, leaving 17 bases between them. CDR3 size: 15 residues. Germline V gives CDR1 SGHRS, CDR2 YFSETQ. The DNA for the CDR3 is TGCGCCAGCAGCGGGGACATCCATGAGGTCACTGAAGCTTTCTTT. Its translation: CASSGDIHEVTEAFF. The full variable domain, with the rest looked up from reference TRBV5-1 and TRBJ1-1, is KAGVTQTPRYLIKTRGQQVTLSCSPISGHRSVSWYQQTPGQGLQFLFEYFSETQRNKGNFPGRFSGRQFSNSRSEMNVSTLELGDSALYLCASSGDIHEVTEAFFGQGTRLTVV.

This clonotype was recorded many times. As DNA, the CDR3 is TGCAGCGTTGCCAGCACAACTAATGAAAAACTGTTTTTT. This encodes CSVASTTNEKLFF. This chain uses TRBV29-1 with TRBJ1-4; no reliable D call. Germline V gene lookup returns CDR1 SQVTM and CDR2 ANQGSEA. The CDR3 has 13 amino acids. V was pared by 4 bases and J by 0 bases, with 6 bases between.